These 29 T cell receptor beta chains originate from one sample sequenced in a study of regulatory T cells in long-lasting Graves disease (dated by TCRdb to the early 2020s). The label giving this sample's time point can be read as: newly diagnosed GD, antithyroid drugs for less than 3 months. For both TCR sequencing and RNA sequencing, RNA was extracted from PBMCs using TRIzol. The protocol used for the library was multiplex PCR. The sequencing machine was an Illumina HiSeq 4000. iRepertoire HTBI primers and Arm-PCR amplification of CDR3 regions were used to construct TCR beta libraries. The raw public reads went through TCRdb reprocessing: fastp at Q25, MiXCR clone calling, in-frame beta chains kept. Rows with a matching CDR3 protein are joined into one entry that keeps the most common DNA and genes. The sample yields around 250,000 distinct CDR3 sequences; 20% to 25% were counted once. Around 13% of the sample goes to the ten largest clones.

Material: peripheral blood mononuclear cells (PBMCs), obtained at new diagnosis, from a patient treated with antithyroid drugs. The receptors stem from a female donor with Graves disease.

This chain links TRBV7-8 with TRBJ1-5; TRBD1 is a possible D gene (6 bases). Germline CDR1 and CDR2: SGHVS and FQNEAQ. The ends were cut back, 6 bases at V and 4 bases at J, with 13 bases in the middle. The CDR3 extends over 14 amino acids. CDR3 in amino acids: CASSLNTGNQPQHF. In DNA form, the CDR3 reads TGTGCCAGCAGTTTGAACACAGGGAATCAGCCCCAGCATTTT.

This clonotype showed up many times. The chain joins TRBV9 to TRBJ2-3, with TRBD2 matching 8 bases. With 1 base clipped from V and 2 bases from J, the junction kept 9 bases outside the gene matches. CDR1 is SGDLS, CDR2 YYNGEE, per germline. This CDR3 is built from 17 residues. The chain's CDR3 is CASSVRPSGGPTDTQYF. The CDR3 DNA reads as TGTGCCAGCAGCGTAAGGCCAAGCGGGGGACCCACAGATACGCAGTATTTT.

In its sample, this clonotype was seen a few times. This chain links TRBV7-3 with TRBJ2-7; possible D gene TRBD1, 6 bases. The CDR3 runs to 13 residues. The germline V gene encodes CDR1 SGHTA and CDR2 FQGTGA. V was cut by 1 base and J by 7 bases, with 11 bases left in between. The DNA for the CDR3 is TGTGCCAGCAGCTTAAGCAGGGGCCGGGAGCAGTACTTC. Encoded protein: CASSLSRGREQYF.

To note about this clonotype: Only one base separates this from a far larger clonotype, so it likely reflects a read error. This sequence joins TRBV15 and TRBJ2-7, with D perhaps TRBD2 (5 bases). This CDR3 region has 13 residues. Germline CDR1 reads LNHNV; CDR2 reads YYDKDF (reference sequence). V lost 6 bases and J lost 7, with 16 bases in between. The CDR3 sequence is CATRSKLGNEQYF. The CDR3 DNA reads as TGTGCCACCAGGTCAAAACTCGGGAATGAGCAGTACTTC.

Ten or more counts support this clonotype. The CDR3 reads CASGEGGTEAFF. For the CDR3, the DNA is TGTGCCAGCGGCGAGGGGGGGACTGAAGCTTTCTTT. The chain carries TRBV6-2 or TRBV6-3 and TRBJ1-1, with a tentative D call TRBD1 (6 bases). The CDR3 sequence is 12 residues long. Per germline, CDR1 MNHEY and CDR2 SVGEGT. V was shortened by 8 bases and J by 5 bases, with 12 bases between the two germline ends.

This rearrangement joins TRBV11-2 to TRBJ2-1, with D perhaps matching TRBD2 (5 bases). This CDR3 has 17 residues. Per germline, CDR1 SGHAT and CDR2 FQNNGV. The V end was cut by 5 bases, the J end by 2 bases, with 19 bases between. As DNA, the CDR3 is TGTGCCAGCAGCCCGAGACAACGGCGGGTGACCTACAATGAGCAGTTCTTC. Encoded protein: CASSPRQRRVTYNEQFF.

This clonotype was seen ten or more times. The chain uses TRBV7-9 and TRBJ2-5; D is uncertain. Per germline, CDR1 SEHNR and CDR2 FQNEAQ (reference sequence). V was cut by 0 bases and J by 5 bases, with 7 bases left in between. This CDR3 region has 13 residues. The CDR3 region has the DNA TGTGCCAGCAGCTTAGCTCGGATGGAGACCCAGTACTTC. This gives the protein CASSLARMETQYF.

This clonotype was detected only a few times. The chain carries TRBV18 and TRBJ2-7; 7 bases align to TRBD1. The trim removed 5 bases at V and 5 bases at J, leaving 6 bases unmatched. The CDR3 sequence is 13 residues long. Germline loops: CDR1 KGHSH, CDR2 LQKENI. CDR3 loop: CASSAVTGDEQYF. Here the CDR3 DNA reads TGTGCCAGCTCAGCGGTAACAGGGGACGAGCAGTACTTC.

This clonotype was detected once. The chain is built from TRBV20-1 and TRBJ2-3; 7 nucleotides line up with TRBD1. The CDR3 loop spans 16 amino acids. Germline trimming cut 0 bases from V and 4 bases from J; bases unmatched to any gene: 10. Germline assignment: CDR1 DFQATT and CDR2 SNEGSKA (reference sequence). CDR3 protein: CSARDLRGFHPDTQYF. CDR3 DNA: TGCAGTGCTAGAGATCTCAGGGGGTTTCATCCAGATACGCAGTATTTT.

About this clonotype: Possible read error: a much larger clone is one base away. The chain has TRBV20-1 and TRBJ1-5, with D hard to call. V lost 3 bases and J 4 bases, leaving 10 bases between the germline ends. In germline, CDR1 is DFQATT, CDR2 SNEGSKA (reference sequence). The CDR3 is 13 amino acids. Here the CDR3 DNA reads TGCAGTGCTAGTTGGAACACTAATCAGCCCCAGCATTTT. It specifies CSASWNTNQPQHF.

This clonotype was observed a handful of times. Being one base from a much bigger clone, this may be a read error. The genes are TRBV20-1 and TRBJ2-7, with 15 positions matching TRBD2. This CDR3 has 15 amino acids. CDR1 DFQATT and CDR2 SNEGSKA come from the germline V gene (reference sequence). Germline trimming cut 6 bases from V and 5 bases from J; bases unmatched to any gene: 8. The CDR3 coding sequence is TGCAGTGCCGGGACTAGCGGGGGGCTTAAGGACGAGCAGTACTTC. Translation gives CSAGTSGGLKDEQYF.

This clonotype was counted a single time. A far larger clone is a single base away, which makes a read error likely. This chain connects TRBV6-1 to TRBJ2-7, with D uncertain. V dropped 3 bases and J dropped 3 bases, with 6 bases sitting between them. The CDR3 is 12 amino acids. In germline, CDR1 is MNHNS, CDR2 SASEGT. In DNA, the CDR3 is TGTGCCAGCAGTGAGCACAGCTACGAGCAGTACTTC. Its protein product is CASSEHSYEQYF.

This clonotype came up many times. V is TRBV5-1 and J is TRBJ1-4; perhaps TRBD1 as D (5 bases). V lost 3 bases, J lost 5 bases, and 11 bases lay in between. Germline V gene data show CDR1 as SGHRS and CDR2 as YFSETQ. The CDR3 is 14 amino acids. The CDR3 loop reads CASSSGLTNEKLFF. For the CDR3, the DNA is TGCGCCAGCAGCTCGGGACTGACAAATGAAAAACTGTTTTTT. The full variable domain, its missing parts supplied by reference TRBV5-1 and TRBJ1-4, is KAGVTQTPRYLIKTRGQQVTLSCSPISGHRSVSWYQQTPGQGLQFLFEYFSETQRNKGNFPGRFSGRQFSNSRSEMNVSTLELGDSALYLCASSSGLTNEKLFFGSGTQLSVL.

This clonotype was picked up many times. V gene TRBV7-2 combines with J gene TRBJ1-1, with TRBD1 as a possible D gene (6 bases). CDR3 length: 14 residues. V gave up 7 bases and J gave up 3 bases, with 15 bases separating them. Per germline, CDR1 SGHTA and CDR2 FQGNSA. The DNA of the CDR3 is TGTGCCAGCAATCAAGGGGGGTACGACACTGAAGCTTTCTTT. It yields the protein CASNQGGYDTEAFF.

The table lists this clonotype with many counts. The chain has TRBV20-1 and TRBJ2-1, with 8 nucleotides matching TRBD2. The CDR3 contains 17 residues. With 4 bases clipped from V and 6 bases from J, the junction kept 17 bases outside the gene matches. The V gene's germline CDR1 is DFQATT and CDR2 SNEGSKA (reference sequence). For the CDR3, the DNA is TGCAGTGCTATCACTCTTGGGAGCGGGAGATTATCCAATGAGCAGTTCTTC. Protein product: CSAITLGSGRLSNEQFF.

This rearrangement joins TRBV5-4 to TRBJ2-3; D is perhaps TRBD1 (6 bases). There are 14 residues in the CDR3. V lost 4 bases and J 5 bases, leaving 14 bases between the germline ends. Germline loops: CDR1 SGHNT, CDR2 YYREEE (reference sequence). The chain's CDR3 is CASSAGVGGDTQYF. The CDR3 DNA follows: TGTGCCAGCAGCGCAGGCGTAGGGGGAGATACGCAGTATTTT.

There are a few counts of this clonotype. The rearrangement links TRBV5-4 to TRBJ2-3, with no clear D. This CDR3 spans 15 amino acids. CDR1 is SGHNT and CDR2 is YYREEE in the germline V gene (reference sequence). Between the trimmed V and J ends, which lost 5 bases and 2 bases, there was a span of 15 bases. CDR3 sequence (DNA): TGTGCCAGCAGTGTGAACTCGGCCCCCACAGATACGCAGTATTTT. This sequence encodes CASSVNSAPTDTQYF.

In its sample, this clonotype was seen many times. The V and J genes are TRBV2 and TRBJ2-3; D might be TRBD2 (7 bases). This CDR3 has 12 amino acids. CDR1 and CDR2 (germline): SNHLY, FYNNEI. Trimming removed 8 bases from V and 4 bases from J, with 10 bases in between. CDR3 sequence reads: CASGGAADTQYF. The CDR3 DNA reads TGTGCCAGCGGGGGGGCGGCAGATACGCAGTATTTT. Filled out from reference TRBV2 and TRBJ2-3, the complete variable domain reads EPEVTQTPSHQVTQMGQEVILRCVPISNHLYFYWYRQILGQKVEFLVSFYNNEISEKSEIFDDQFSVERPDGSNFTLKIRSTKLEDSAMYFCASGGAADTQYFGPGTRLTVL.

This clonotype was found many times. The V gene is TRBV28, the J gene TRBJ2-7; D possibly corresponds to TRBD2 (6 bases). From germline, CDR1 is MDHEN and CDR2 SYDVKM. Trimming took off 1 base at V and 1 base at J, with 11 bases between the two ends. The CDR3 runs to 15 residues. The CDR3 DNA reads TGTGCCAGCAGTTTATCCGGGGGTCTATCCTACGAGCAGTACTTC. Its protein product is CASSLSGGLSYEQYF.

This clonotype was seen at least ten times. The rearrangement joins TRBV10-3 to TRBJ2-6; D is tentatively TRBD1 or TRBD2 (5 bases each). The V gene lost 3 bases and the J gene lost 2 bases, with 14 bases spanning the gap. Germline assignment: CDR1 ENHRY and CDR2 SYGVKD. The CDR3 sequence is 17 residues long. CDR3 loop: CAISEPDSSAGANVLTF. For the CDR3, the DNA is TGTGCCATCAGTGAACCCGACAGTAGCGCTGGGGCCAACGTCCTGACTTTC.

The chain couples TRBV7-3 to TRBJ2-1, with 14 positions matching TRBD2. Looked up from germline, CDR1 is SGHTA and CDR2 is FQGTGA. V shed 5 bases, J shed 5 bases, and the junction held 2 bases outside the gene matches. The CDR3 has 15 residues. This chain's CDR3 is CASSPTSGGDNEQFF. In DNA form, the CDR3 reads TGTGCCAGCAGCCCGACTAGCGGGGGGGACAATGAGCAGTTCTTC.

This clonotype was seen at least ten times. V and J are TRBV5-1 and TRBJ2-5; 11 bases are a match to TRBD2. Germline CDR1 and CDR2: SGHRS and YFSETQ. The CDR3 spans 18 residues. V shed 0 bases and J 2 bases; nucleotides not matched to a gene: 9. The CDR3, as DNA: TGCGCCAGCAGCTTGGCCACGGTGGGACTAGCGGCACAAGAGACCCAGTACTTC. Its translation is CASSLATVGLAAQETQYF.

This clonotype showed up many times. The chain couples TRBV4-2 to TRBJ2-3; 9 bases agree with TRBD2. Trimming removed 0 bases from V and 6 bases from J; junction bases left unmatched: 4. Germline assignment: CDR1 LGHNA and CDR2 YNFKEQ. The CDR3 loop spans 15 amino acids. The CDR3 here is CASSQDGGGADTQYF. The CDR3 DNA sequence: TGTGCCAGCAGCCAAGACGGCGGGGGGGCGGATACGCAGTATTTT.

This clonotype was recorded at least ten times. The chain carries TRBV7-2 and TRBJ2-3, with D tentatively TRBD2 (7 bases). The germline V gene has CDR1 SGHTA and CDR2 FQGNSA. This CDR3 region has 16 residues. Deletions cut 4 bases from V and 1 base from J, with 15 bases between. CDR3 nucleotide sequence: TGTGCCAGCAGCTCCTGGGGGGAGGGGGGCACAGATACGCAGTATTTT. Protein sequence: CASSSWGEGGTDTQYF.

Notes on this clonotype: This is likely an artifact of a read error, given a far larger clone one base away. The rearrangement joins TRBV7-8 to TRBJ2-1; 8 nucleotides align to TRBD1. The end of the DNA aligns better with TRBJ2-5, so the J call may be wrong. Germline V lookup: CDR1 SGHVS, CDR2 FQNEAQ. CDR3 length: 15 amino acids. The CDR3 is CATSSGRDRGETQYF. The CDR3 nucleotides read TGTGCCACCAGCTCTGGCCGAGACAGGGGAGAGACCCAGTACTTC.

This clonotype was recorded at least ten times. V gene TRBV28 combines with J gene TRBJ2-3; 12 bases align to TRBD2. CDR3 length: 19 amino acids. The germline CDR1 and CDR2 sequences are MDHEN and SYDVKM. V was pared by 3 bases and J by 0 bases, with 10 bases of the junction left unmatched. CDR3 sequence: CASSLRLNLAGGSTDTQYF. Written as DNA, the CDR3 is TGTGCCAGCAGTTTGAGGCTCAACCTAGCGGGGGGGAGCACAGATACGCAGTATTTT.

The sample holds many counts of this clonotype. The genes are TRBV20-1 and TRBJ2-1; 8 nucleotides align to TRBD2. The V and J ends lost 3 bases and 7 bases, in that order; junction bases with no gene match: 8. This CDR3 region has 14 residues. CDR1 and CDR2 from the germline V gene are DFQATT and SNEGSKA (reference sequence). The CDR3 DNA is TGCAGTGCTAGTAGAGCGGGAGTTGGGAATGAGCAGTTCTTC. Encoded protein: CSASRAGVGNEQFF.

This sequence joins TRBV6-2 or TRBV6-3 and TRBJ2-1; the D gene is possibly TRBD2 (5 bases). The V end was cut by 6 bases, the J end by 0 bases, with 15 bases between. The germline CDR1 and CDR2 sequences are MNHEY and SVGEGT. The CDR3 runs to 16 residues. CDR3: CASSPTGKSSYNEQFF. In DNA form, the CDR3 reads TGTGCCAGCAGCCCCACCGGGAAGAGCTCCTACAATGAGCAGTTCTTC.

This clonotype was seen many times. The chain links TRBV24-1 to TRBJ2-3; D is ambiguous. Trimming cost V 0 bases and J 2 bases, with 8 bases left between them. Germline CDR1 KGHDR, CDR2 SFDVKD. The length of the CDR3 is 15 residues. DNA of the CDR3: TGTGCCACCAGTGATTTGGGTCTAAACACAGATACGCAGTATTTT. Translating gives CATSDLGLNTDTQYF.